This paragraph reports one T cell receptor (beta chain). This entry belongs to a study of blood T cell repertoires in COVID-19. Study as a whole: PBMCs, B-cell-depleted T cells, or T cells provided the cDNA or gDNA that made up the material.

The junction had 19 bases not matched to a gene; V was cut back by 6 bases and J by 5 bases. The CDR3 covers 18 residues. CDR1 is MNHEY and CDR2 is SVGEGT in the germline V gene. Sequenced by immunoSEQ multiplex PCR; TCRdb stores in-frame clones only, minus some. The data show about 85,000 clones, around 91% seen once. This chain links TRBV6-2 or TRBV6-3 with TRBJ2-1, with 7 bases lining up with TRBD2. Input material: peripheral blood. The source of this sequence is a woman aged 80 or older with active or convalescent COVID-19. The CDR3, as DNA: TGTGCCAGCAGCCAAACCCCTCTGGGCGGGAGATGGGACAATGAGCAGTTCTTC. Amino acids: CASSQTPLGGRWDNEQFF.